The 25 T cell receptor beta chains in this list originate from one sample, sequenced in a study of cytomegalovirus exposure and HLA in healthy donors. 60 Vbeta and 13 Jbeta primers were used in PCR. Method: immunoSEQ multiplex PCR; TCRdb's copy keeps in-frame clones and lacks some. The table has 100,000 to 140,000 clones, around 76% seen once. Sequenced sample: PBMCs. These TCRs come from a man aged 18 to 30 in good health and CMV-seronegative.

This chain uses TRBV2 with TRBJ2-3; the D gene is possibly TRBD2 (5 bases). V gave up 0 bases and J gave up 1 base, with 11 bases separating them. There are 16 residues in the CDR3. CDR1 is SNHLY, CDR2 FYNNEI, per germline. The CDR3 region is CASSEARGIRTDTQYF. The CDR3, as DNA: TGTGCCAGCAGTGAAGCGCGAGGGATTCGCACAGATACGCAGTATTTT. The full variable domain, in which reference TRBV2 and TRBJ2-3 provide the parts outside the CDR3, is EPEVTQTPSHQVTQMGQEVILRCVPISNHLYFYWYRQILGQKVEFLVSFYNNEISEKSEIFDDQFSVERPDGSNFTLKIRSTKLEDSAMYFCASSEARGIRTDTQYFGPGTRLTVL.

The V and J genes are TRBV5-1 and TRBJ2-1, with TRBD1 matching over 7 bases. CDR3 length equals 18 residues. Germline V gives CDR1 SGHRS, CDR2 YFSETQ. V lost 0 bases and J lost 6; bases outside the gene matches: 15. The CDR3 loop is CASSLAVANRGGFNEQFF. The CDR3 DNA reads TGCGCCAGCAGCTTGGCCGTGGCGAACAGGGGTGGTTTCAATGAGCAGTTCTTC.

This clone was detected only a few times. The V call is TRBV6-6, the J call TRBJ2-7; D is ambiguous. The CDR3 has 11 amino acids. Germline V gene sequence: CDR1 MNHNY, CDR2 SVGAGI (reference sequence). V was pared by 5 bases and J by 4 bases, with 6 bases between. The CDR3 DNA follows: TGTGCCAGCAGTCCCTCGTACGAGCAGTACTTC. It codes for CASSPSYEQYF.

V and J are TRBV15 and TRBJ1-1; D not resolved. This CDR3 is built from 14 residues. Trimming took 0 bases from V and 11 from J, leaving 16 bases between them. Germline CDR1 and CDR2: LNHNV and YYDKDF (reference sequence). The CDR3 sequence: CATSRDTTAPGAFF. The CDR3 DNA reads TGTGCCACCAGCAGAGATACTACGGCCCCCGGGGCTTTCTTT.

The rearrangement uses TRBV28 and TRBJ2-1; D might be TRBD2 (6 bases). Trimming stripped 3 bases from V and 14 bases from J, with 14 bases between. The CDR3 consists of 12 residues. Germline CDR1 reads MDHEN; CDR2 reads SYDVKM. The CDR3 nucleotides are TGTGCCAGCAGTTTTATTAGCGGCGCAAAGTTCTTC. Protein product: CASSFISGAKFF. The whole variable domain, filled in from reference TRBV28 and TRBJ2-1, reads DVKVTQSSRYLVKRTGEKVFLECVQDMDHENMFWYRQDPGLGLRLIYFSYDVKMKEKGDIPEGYSVSREKKERFSLILESASTNQTSMYLCASSFISGAKFFGPGTRLTVL.

The CDR3 here is CASSSRVRQPQHF. In DNA, the CDR3 is TGTGCCAGCAGCTCCAGGGTCCGCCAGCCCCAGCATTTT. This sequence joins TRBV7-2 and TRBJ1-5; perhaps TRBD1 as D (5 bases). The CDR3 spans 13 residues. The V gene's germline CDR1 is SGHTA and CDR2 FQGNSA. V was trimmed by 4 bases and J by 7 bases, leaving 11 bases between them. Looking up the rest from reference TRBV7-2 and TRBJ1-5 gives the full variable domain: GAGVSQSPSNKVTEKGKDVELRCDPISGHTALYWYRQSLGQGLEFLIYFQGNSAPDKSGLPSDRFSAERTGGSVSTLTIQRTQQEDSAVYLCASSSRVRQPQHFGDGTRLSIL.

The chain links TRBV29-1 to TRBJ1-4; D is possibly TRBD1 (6 bases). The V gene lost 6 bases and the J gene lost 2 bases, with 16 bases spanning the gap. Looked up from germline, CDR1 is SQVTM and CDR2 is ANQGSEA. The CDR3 consists of 15 residues. CDR3 sequence: CSVMGGRGTNEKLFF. DNA for the CDR3: TGCAGCGTCATGGGGGGGCGCGGGACTAATGAAAAACTGTTTTTT.

The chain uses TRBV7-3 and TRBJ2-1; TRBD1 aligns across 10 bases. Unmatched junction bases numbered 8, after V lost 1 base and J lost 5 bases. This CDR3 has 17 amino acids. Germline V gene lookup returns CDR1 SGHTA and CDR2 FQGTGA. CDR3 sequence (DNA): TGTGCCAGCAGCTTAATTGGGTCCGGGACAGGGGACAATGAGCAGTTCTTC. Its protein is CASSLIGSGTGDNEQFF.

Details on this clone: One end of the junction fails to match germline, which may point to a read error. The J gene is TRBJ1-2, the V gene TRBV2; D not certain. Germline V gene sequence: CDR1 SNHLY, CDR2 FYNNEI. CDR3 length equals 13 residues. The CDR3 DNA reads TGTGCCAGCAGGATAGAGGGAGGCTATGGCTACCCCTTC. Its translation: CASRIEGGYGYPF. Drawing the rest from reference TRBV2 and TRBJ1-2, the complete variable domain is EPEVTQTPSHQVTQMGQEVILRCVPISNHLYFYWYRQILGQKVEFLVSFYNNEISEKSEIFDDQFSVERPDGSNFTLKIRSTKLEDSAMYFCASRIEGGYGYPFGSGTRLTVV.

The chain uses TRBV4-3 and TRBJ2-1; D uncertain. V was pared by 0 bases and J by 0 bases, with 6 bases between. The germline V gene has CDR1 LGHNA and CDR2 YSLEER. This CDR3 contains 15 residues. The DNA of the CDR3 is TGCGCCAGCAGCCAAGACTCCAGCTCCTACAATGAGCAGTTCTTC. Amino acids: CASSQDSSSYNEQFF.

The chain joins TRBV9 to TRBJ2-1; 9 bases align to TRBD2. This CDR3 comprises 13 residues. Looked up from germline, CDR1 is SGDLS and CDR2 is YYNGEE. V lost 7 bases, J lost 5 bases, and 4 bases stayed unmatched. This chain's CDR3 is CASGLAGHNEQFF. The CDR3 nucleotides are TGTGCCAGCGGGCTAGCGGGGCACAATGAGCAGTTCTTC.

V and J are TRBV18 and TRBJ2-3; 14 bases map to TRBD2. V was pared by 4 bases and J by 2 bases, with 5 bases of the junction left unmatched. Germline CDR1 reads KGHSH; CDR2 reads LQKENI. CDR3 length equals 17 residues. The CDR3 DNA reads as TGTGCCAGCTCACTAGGGACTAGCGGGGGCTTCACAGATACGCAGTATTTT. Protein product: CASSLGTSGGFTDTQYF.

CDR3 loop: CASGWLGNTGELFF. DNA of the CDR3: TGTGCCTCGGGTTGGCTAGGGAACACCGGGGAGCTGTTTTTT. The chain links TRBV19 to TRBJ2-2; D gene unclear. This CDR3 comprises 14 residues. Germline V gene data show CDR1 as LNHDA and CDR2 as SQIVND (reference sequence). Trimming took off 11 bases at V and 1 base at J, with 14 bases between the two ends.

This clone was seen more than once but under ten times. The chain employs TRBV6-1 and TRBJ2-1, with 9 nucleotides matching TRBD2. V shed 2 bases and J 8 bases; nucleotides not matched to a gene: 4. The length of the CDR3 is 14 residues. Germline V gives CDR1 MNHNS, CDR2 SASEGT. In DNA form, the CDR3 reads TGTGCCAGCAGTGAACTAGCGGGAAGGGATGAGCAGTTCTTC. It yields the protein CASSELAGRDEQFF.

In its sample, this clone was seen once. V usage is TRBV6-1 and J usage is TRBJ1-2; 9 bases align to TRBD1. Germline values: CDR1 MNHNS, CDR2 SASEGT. CDR3 length: 14 amino acids. Germline trimming cut 4 bases from V and 2 bases from J; bases unmatched to any gene: 2. Here the CDR3 DNA reads TGTGCCAGCAGTGTAGGGACAGGGAACTATGGCTACACCTTC. It translates to CASSVGTGNYGYTF.

This chain links TRBV5-1 with TRBJ1-2; the D gene is possibly TRBD1 (6 bases). Germline assignment: CDR1 SGHRS and CDR2 YFSETQ. CDR3 length equals 14 residues. Trimming shortened V by 0 bases and J by 0 bases, and 6 bases separated the two germline ends. This chain's CDR3 is CASSLDRANYGYTF. CDR3 bases: TGCGCCAGCAGCTTGGACAGGGCTAACTATGGCTACACCTTC.

This clone was observed once. The rearrangement links TRBV5-1 to TRBJ2-1; tentatively, D is TRBD1 (5 bases). The CDR3 extends over 15 amino acids. CDR1 SGHRS and CDR2 YFSETQ come from the germline V gene. Trimming pared 2 bases from V and 12 bases from J, leaving 21 bases between. This CDR3 is CASSFKTERNEWQFF. The CDR3 DNA sequence: TGCGCCAGCAGCTTTAAGACAGAAAGAAATGAGTGGCAGTTCTTC.

The V gene is TRBV7-2, the J gene TRBJ2-7; 7 bases are a match to TRBD1. Germline V lookup: CDR1 SGHTA, CDR2 FQGNSA. V was clipped by 1 base and J by 10 bases; unmatched bases: 10. The CDR3 is 14 amino acids. CDR3 sequence: CASSLGGTVPYQYF. The CDR3 region has the DNA TGTGCCAGCAGCTTAGGGGGGACAGTCCCCTATCAGTACTTC.

V usage is TRBV27 and J usage is TRBJ2-7; 7 bases map to TRBD2. Trimming at V came to 5 bases and at J to 7 bases, leaving 17 bases not matched to a gene. CDR1 is MNHEY, CDR2 SMNVEV, per germline (reference sequence). The length of the CDR3 is 16 residues. This CDR3 reads CASSTLGSSGLGEQYF. In nucleotides, the CDR3 is TGTGCCAGCAGTACCCTCGGTTCTAGCGGTTTAGGGGAGCAGTACTTC.

This clone appeared a few times. In the same sample, other DNA sequences code for this CDR3. The chain is built from TRBV6-1 and TRBJ1-6; D is undetermined. The CDR3 length is 17 residues. Germline loops: CDR1 MNHNS, CDR2 SASEGT. V gave up 0 bases and J gave up 7 bases, with 16 bases separating them. The CDR3 DNA follows: TGTGCCAGCAGTGAAGCGATTGGTGGAACAGTAAATTCACCCCTCCACTTT. This translates into CASSEAIGGTVNSPLHF.

This clone was seen a handful of times. The CDR3 loop is CASQGSNEKLFF. The CDR3 DNA sequence: TGTGCCAGCCAGGGCTCGAATGAAAAACTGTTTTTT. This rearrangement joins TRBV2 to TRBJ1-4; possibly TRBD1 for D (5 bases). The CDR3 is 12 residues long. V was pared by 8 bases and J by 5 bases, with 9 bases between. CDR1 is SNHLY and CDR2 is FYNNEI in the germline V gene.

This clone was seen a handful of times. This chain connects TRBV10-1 to TRBJ2-7; 10 bases fit TRBD2. Germline CDR1 and CDR2: WNHNN and SYGVQD (reference sequence). Trimming cost V 3 bases and J 6 bases; bases outside gene matches: 14. The length of the CDR3 is 17 residues. CDR3 nucleotide sequence: TGCGCCAGCAGTGACCGGGTGGTAGCGGGGGGTTTGGGCGAGCAGTACTTC. This translates into CASSDRVVAGGLGEQYF.

The rearrangement joins TRBV7-3 to TRBJ2-5, with TRBD2 matching over 8 bases. The CDR3 has 13 residues. Per germline, CDR1 SGHTA and CDR2 FQGTGA. V gave up 5 bases and J gave up 4 bases; unmatched junction bases: 3. The CDR3 DNA is TGTGCCAGCAGCACGGGACTAGGAGAGACCCAGTACTTC. Translating gives CASSTGLGETQYF.

This chain links TRBV28 with TRBJ2-6; 7 positions agree with TRBD1. Germline values: CDR1 MDHEN, CDR2 SYDVKM. The CDR3 is 14 amino acids. Trimming removed 6 bases from V and 2 bases from J; junction bases left unmatched: 1. The CDR3: CASSRGTGANVLTF. CDR3 sequence (DNA): TGTGCCAGCAGCAGGGGGACTGGGGCCAACGTCCTGACTTTC.

V gene TRBV6-6 combines with J gene TRBJ2-3; TRBD1 agrees at 10 bases. Germline CDR1 MNHNY, CDR2 SVGAGI (reference sequence). This CDR3 spans 15 amino acids. The V and J ends lost 5 bases and 2 bases, in that order; junction bases with no gene match: 4. The CDR3 region has the DNA TGTGCCAGCAGTACGGGACAGGGGCACACAGATACGCAGTATTTT. Encoded protein: CASSTGQGHTDTQYF.